One sample yielded the 10 T cell receptor beta chains listed below, sequenced in a study of blood T cell repertoires in COVID-19. Using immunoSEQ multiplex PCR, the repertoire was profiled, and TCRdb retains in-frame clones only, with some absent. The sample contains tens of thousands of clones, 82% of which appear only once. Sample: peripheral blood. Source of these receptors: a man in his forties or fifties with acute or convalescent COVID-19.

The chain carries TRBV6-2 or TRBV6-3 and TRBJ1-2; 7 bases line up with TRBD1. The germline V gene has CDR1 MNHEY and CDR2 SVGEGT. CDR3 length: 14 amino acids. V lost 0 bases to trimming and J lost 7 bases; unmatched junction nucleotides: 5. The CDR3 region has the DNA TGTGCCAGCAGTTACTCAACAGGGGAAGGTGGCTACACCTTC. Translation: CASSYSTGEGGYTF.

The V gene is TRBV7-2, the J gene TRBJ1-6, with D possibly matching TRBD1 (5 bases). V was clipped by 4 bases and J by 6 bases, with 13 bases between them. The CDR3 loop spans 15 amino acids. Germline CDR1 reads SGHTA; CDR2 reads FQGNSA. The CDR3 bases are TGTGCCAGCAGCTGGGACGGGACTCCTAATTCACCCCTCCACTTT. Its translation: CASSWDGTPNSPLHF.

This chain links TRBV5-8 with TRBJ2-1; the D is unclear. V was clipped by 4 bases and J by 2 bases, with 4 bases between them. The CDR3 runs to 12 residues. CDR1 is SGHTS and CDR2 is YDEGEE in the germline V gene. This CDR3 is CASSITYNEQFF. The CDR3 DNA reads TGTGCCAGCAGCATAACCTACAATGAGCAGTTCTTC.

This CDR3 is CASCSLRCNEQFF. As DNA, the CDR3 is TGTGCCAGCTGTTCGCTCCGGTGCAATGAGCAGTTCTTC. V is TRBV3-1 (or the pseudogene TRBV3-2) and J is TRBJ2-1; D call uncertain. The CDR3 spans 13 residues. Trimming shortened V by 8 bases and J by 6 bases, and 14 bases separated the two germline ends. CDR1 is LGHDT and CDR2 is YNNKEL in the germline V gene (reference sequence).

The chain links TRBV7-2 to TRBJ1-2; 9 positions match TRBD1. The CDR3 covers 19 residues. V trimming: 0 bases; J trimming: 4 bases; junction bases outside the gene matches: 15. CDR1 SGHTA and CDR2 FQGNSA come from the germline V gene. The DNA for the CDR3 is TGTGCCAGCAGCTTAGCGCCGGTCGTCCGACAGGGGGGGCTCTATGGCTACACCTTC. Translated, it gives CASSLAPVVRQGGLYGYTF.

The chain combines TRBV4-3 with TRBJ2-3, with 9 bases aligning to TRBD2. CDR3 length equals 16 residues. Germline V gives CDR1 LGHNA, CDR2 YSLEER. J gave up 7 bases and V 4 bases, and 12 bases lay outside the gene matches. The CDR3 bases are TGCGCCAGCAGCCTTGACGGGGCGGGGGGGCGGAATACGCAGTATTTT. Amino acids: CASSLDGAGGRNTQYF.

V is TRBV10-3 and J is TRBJ1-2, with a tentative D call TRBD1 (6 bases). V shed 3 bases and J shed 8 bases, with 10 bases lying between them. This CDR3 is 12 amino acids long. Germline assignment: CDR1 ENHRY and CDR2 SYGVKD. The CDR3 DNA reads as TGTGCCATCAGTGACGCCGGACAGGGCTACACCTTC. Translating it yields CAISDAGQGYTF.

The rearrangement links TRBV7-2 to TRBJ2-1; 10 bases are shared with TRBD2. Germline trimming cut 0 bases from V and 2 bases from J; bases unmatched to any gene: 4. This CDR3 spans 17 amino acids. Germline loops: CDR1 SGHTA, CDR2 FQGNSA. CDR3 region: CASSLAAGGGTYNEQFF. CDR3 sequence (DNA): TGTGCCAGCAGCTTAGCAGCGGGAGGGGGGACCTACAATGAGCAGTTCTTC.

The chain links TRBV20-1 to TRBJ2-1; possible D gene TRBD2, 5 bases. V shed 3 bases and J shed 4 bases, with 10 bases lying between them. This CDR3 contains 13 residues. Germline V gene data show CDR1 as DFQATT and CDR2 as SNEGSKA (reference sequence). The DNA of the CDR3 is TGCAGTGCTAGTCGCGGGCCTTACAATGAGCAGTTCTTC. Its protein product is CSASRGPYNEQFF.

The rearrangement joins TRBV6-5 to TRBJ2-5; the D gene is possibly TRBD2 (5 bases). The CDR3 consists of 14 residues. The V end lost 5 bases, the J end lost 1 base, and 11 bases lay between the germline ends. Germline CDR1 reads MNHEY; CDR2 reads SVGAGI. CDR3 in DNA: TGTGCCAGCAGTACATGGACTTCCCAAGAGACCCAGTACTTC. It is translated as CASSTWTSQETQYF.